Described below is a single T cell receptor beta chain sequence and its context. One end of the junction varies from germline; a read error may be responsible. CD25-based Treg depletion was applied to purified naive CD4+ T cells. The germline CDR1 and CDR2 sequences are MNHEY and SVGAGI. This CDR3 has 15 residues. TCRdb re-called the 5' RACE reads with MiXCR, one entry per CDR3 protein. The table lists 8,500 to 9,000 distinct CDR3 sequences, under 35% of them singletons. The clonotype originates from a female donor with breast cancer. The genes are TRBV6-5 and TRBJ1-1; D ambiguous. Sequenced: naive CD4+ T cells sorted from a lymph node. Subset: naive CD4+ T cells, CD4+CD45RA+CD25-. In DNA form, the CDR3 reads TGTGGCAGCAGTTCCTACACCGGACCGAACACTGAAGCTTTCTTC. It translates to CGSSSYTGPNTEAFF.